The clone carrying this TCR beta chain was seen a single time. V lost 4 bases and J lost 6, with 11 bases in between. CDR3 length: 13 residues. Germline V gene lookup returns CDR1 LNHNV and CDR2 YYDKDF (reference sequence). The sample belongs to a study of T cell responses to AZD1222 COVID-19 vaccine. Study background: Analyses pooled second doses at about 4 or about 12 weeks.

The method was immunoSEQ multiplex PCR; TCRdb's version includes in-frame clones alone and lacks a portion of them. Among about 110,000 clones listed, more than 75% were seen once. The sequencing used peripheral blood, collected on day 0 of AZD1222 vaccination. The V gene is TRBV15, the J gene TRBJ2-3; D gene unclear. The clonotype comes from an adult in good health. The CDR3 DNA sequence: TGTGCCACCAGCACTCCGCTTGGGGATACGCAGTATTTT. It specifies CATSTPLGDTQYF. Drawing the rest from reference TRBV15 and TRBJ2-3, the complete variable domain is DAMVIQNPRYQVTQFGKPVTLSCSQTLNHNVMYWYQQKSSQAPKLLFHYYDKDFNNEADTPDNFQSRRPNTSFCFLDIRSPGLGDTAMYLCATSTPLGDTQYFGPGTRLTVL.